This entry lists 25 T cell receptor beta chains sequenced from one sample in a study of OX40 agonist ivuxolimab in advanced cancers. Profiled with immunoSEQ multiplex PCR; TCRdb holds only in-frame clones, not every one. The repertoire holds roughly 92,000 clones, with approximately 84% as singletons. Sequenced material: CD4+ or CD8+ T cells sorted from blood, taken in a trial of the OX40 agonist ivuxolimab. All receptors derive from an adult with an advanced solid tumor such as melanoma, head and neck, liver or kidney cancer.

This clone came up a few times. The genes are TRBV18 and TRBJ2-7; 10 bases match TRBD1. The junction had 8 bases not matched to a gene; V was cut back by 5 bases and J by 4 bases. Germline CDR1 reads KGHSH; CDR2 reads LQKENI. The CDR3 has 15 residues. The CDR3 protein is CASSTTDRGPYEQYF. The DNA of the CDR3 is TGTGCCAGCTCAACTACCGACAGGGGGCCGTACGAGCAGTACTTC. The entire variable domain, with the rest obtained from reference TRBV18 and TRBJ2-7, is as follows: NAGVMQNPRHLVRRRGQEARLRCSPMKGHSHVYWYRQLPEEGLKFMVYLQKENIIDESGMPKERFSAEFPKEGPSILRIQQVVRGDSAAYFCASSTTDRGPYEQYFGPGTRLTVT.

The table lists this clone with a count of one. V is TRBV6-1 and J is TRBJ2-5; tentatively, D is TRBD2 (6 bases). The CDR3 is made up of 12 amino acids. The germline gives CDR1 MNHNS, CDR2 SASEGT. Between the trimmed V and J ends, which lost 5 bases and 4 bases, there was a span of 8 bases. CDR3 nucleotide sequence: TGTGCCAGCAGTTTCGGGAGAGAGACCCAGTACTTC. It codes for CASSFGRETQYF.

This clone was picked up a small number of times. The V and J genes are TRBV7-6 and TRBJ2-7, with D tentatively TRBD2 (6 bases). V was clipped by 2 bases and J by 5 bases, with 7 bases between them. The CDR3 covers 12 residues. The germline gives CDR1 SGHVS, CDR2 FNYEAQ. The chain's CDR3 is CASSLREDEQYF. The CDR3 DNA follows: TGTGCCAGCAGCTTAAGGGAGGACGAGCAGTACTTC.

The chain has TRBV6-1 and TRBJ2-5; D gene uncertain. Germline assignment: CDR1 MNHNS and CDR2 SASEGT. CDR3 length: 12 residues. The V gene lost 7 bases and the J gene lost 2 bases, with 8 bases spanning the gap. This CDR3 reads CASKQPQETQYF. The CDR3 DNA is TGTGCCAGCAAGCAGCCTCAAGAGACCCAGTACTTC.

J is TRBJ2-5 and V is TRBV15, with D tentatively TRBD1 (5 bases). Germline loops: CDR1 LNHNV, CDR2 YYDKDF (reference sequence). Trimming left V 0 bases short and J 7 bases short, with 18 bases between. This CDR3 is 16 amino acids long. This CDR3 is CATSRDGLGVVGTQYF. In nucleotides, the CDR3 is TGTGCCACCAGCAGAGATGGGCTAGGGGTCGTTGGGACCCAGTACTTC.

V and J are TRBV7-9 and TRBJ2-7; D is tentatively TRBD1 or TRBD2 (5 bases each). Trimming took 5 bases from V and 3 from J, leaving 14 bases between them. CDR1 and CDR2 from the germline V gene are SEHNR and FQNEAQ (reference sequence). The CDR3 has 14 residues. The CDR3 nucleotides read TGTGCCAGCAGCCCGCCGGGACCCCGCTACGAGCAGTACTTC. This sequence encodes CASSPPGPRYEQYF.

The chain links TRBV5-6 to TRBJ2-3; D call uncertain. V shed 2 bases and J shed 6 bases, with 7 bases lying between them. The CDR3 has 12 amino acids. The V gene's germline CDR1 is SGHDT and CDR2 YYEEEE. CDR3 sequence reads: CASSFTLDTQYF. CDR3 DNA: TGTGCCAGCAGCTTTACTCTTGATACGCAGTATTTT.

The chain employs TRBV7-2 and TRBJ1-5; 7 bases are a match to TRBD1. Germline CDR1 reads SGHTA; CDR2 reads FQGNSA. This CDR3 contains 15 residues. Germline trimming cut 4 bases from V and 0 bases from J; bases unmatched to any gene: 3. CDR3 protein: CASSSTGYSNQPQHF. CDR3 in DNA: TGTGCCAGCAGCTCGACAGGGTATAGCAATCAGCCCCAGCATTTT.

This chain connects TRBV4-1 to TRBJ2-3; 9 bases agree with TRBD1. Germline loops: CDR1 MGHRA, CDR2 YSYEKL. After removal of 0 bases from V and 3 bases from J, the junction contained 10 bases not matched to a gene. The CDR3 runs to 18 residues. As DNA, the CDR3 is TGCGCCAGCAGCCAAGATCCCCCCGGACAGGGGCAAACAGATACGCAGTATTTT. Translating gives CASSQDPPGQGQTDTQYF.

V gene TRBV4-2 combines with J gene TRBJ2-7; TRBD1 matches at 8 bases. Germline CDR1 reads LGHNA; CDR2 reads YNFKEQ. The CDR3 is 16 amino acids. V gave up 4 bases and J gave up 5 bases; unmatched junction bases: 13. CDR3: CASSPHSATGVHEQYF. CDR3 nucleotide sequence: TGTGCCAGCAGCCCCCACTCCGCGACAGGGGTGCACGAGCAGTACTTC.

V and J are TRBV28 and TRBJ2-7; 8 bases fit TRBD2. After removal of 10 bases from V and 4 bases from J, the junction contained 6 bases not matched to a gene. Germline assignment: CDR1 MDHEN and CDR2 SYDVKM. The CDR3 extends over 12 amino acids. The CDR3 protein is CANLAGRYEQYF. As DNA, the CDR3 is TGTGCCAACTTAGCGGGGAGGTACGAGCAGTACTTC.

CDR3 sequence (DNA): TGTGCCAGCAGCCCTACTAGTCCCACAGATACGCAGTATTTT. Translated: CASSPTSPTDTQYF. The V call is TRBV21-1, the J call TRBJ2-3; the tabulated D call, TRBD2, remains unverified against the DNA. TRBV21-1 is a pseudogene locus. This CDR3 has 14 residues.

The chain combines TRBV5-1 with TRBJ2-2, with TRBD1 matching 8 bases. CDR1 SGHRS and CDR2 YFSETQ come from the germline V gene. The CDR3 has 14 residues. V dropped 4 bases and J dropped 4; count of bases not matched to a gene: 3. The CDR3, as DNA: TGCGCCAGCAGCACGGGACAGGCCACCGGGGAGCTGTTTTTT. Protein: CASSTGQATGELFF.

The rearrangement uses TRBV5-1 and TRBJ1-2; D may be TRBD1 (5 bases). Germline V gives CDR1 SGHRS, CDR2 YFSETQ. V dropped 0 bases and J dropped 7 bases, with 13 bases sitting between them. The CDR3 covers 14 residues. This chain's CDR3 is CASSLALGTGGYTF. The DNA of the CDR3 is TGCGCCAGCAGCTTGGCCTTAGGCACAGGTGGCTACACCTTC.

Here the CDR3 DNA reads TGTGCCAGCAGTAGATCCGGACTAGCAGGAGAGACCCAGTACTTC. Its protein product is CASSRSGLAGETQYF. V gene TRBV6-5 combines with J gene TRBJ2-5, with 8 bases lining up with TRBD2. Trimming removed 5 bases from V and 4 bases from J; junction bases left unmatched: 9. Germline-derived CDR1 and CDR2 are MNHEY and SVGAGI. The CDR3 is 15 amino acids.

This chain links TRBV10-3 with TRBJ2-2, with D possibly matching TRBD1 (5 bases). Trimming removed 8 bases at V and 3 bases at J, with 16 bases between. CDR1 and CDR2 (germline): ENHRY, SYGVKD. The CDR3 has 15 residues. CDR3 DNA sequence: TGTGCCATCGGTCGGGTAGGGGTTGACACCGGGGAGCTGTTTTTT. Protein product: CAIGRVGVDTGELFF.

The rearrangement joins TRBV5-1 to TRBJ2-5; the D is unclear. Germline V gene data show CDR1 as SGHRS and CDR2 as YFSETQ. There are 11 residues in the CDR3. V lost 0 bases to trimming and J lost 5 bases, with 2 bases between them. CDR3 loop: CASSLVETQYF. DNA for the CDR3: TGCGCCAGCAGCTTGGTTGAGACCCAGTACTTC.

This sequence joins TRBV5-1 and TRBJ1-1; perhaps TRBD1 as D (6 bases). Looked up from germline, CDR1 is SGHRS and CDR2 is YFSETQ. Deletions cut 9 bases from V and 1 base from J, with 16 bases between. This CDR3 comprises 14 residues. CDR3 region: CATRTVPQNTEAFF. CDR3 bases: TGCGCCACCCGGACAGTTCCCCAGAACACTGAAGCTTTCTTT.

The chain employs TRBV11-3 and TRBJ1-1; a weak D match, TRBD1 (6 bases). The V gene lost 6 bases and the J gene lost 3 bases, with 11 bases spanning the gap. The CDR3 runs to 13 residues. Looked up from germline, CDR1 is SGHNT and CDR2 is YENEEA. CDR3 nucleotide sequence: TGTGCCAGCAGGTGGGGGGCGGACACTGAAGCTTTCTTT. Translation gives CASRWGADTEAFF.

J is TRBJ1-5 and V is TRBV7-9; the D is unclear. CDR3 length equals 14 residues. Germline V gene sequence: CDR1 SEHNR, CDR2 FQNEAQ (reference sequence). Trimming took off 1 base at V and 0 bases at J, with 4 bases between the two ends. CDR3 nucleotide sequence: TGTGCCAGCAGCTTAGGGTTTAGCAATCAGCCCCAGCATTTT. Protein product: CASSLGFSNQPQHF. The variable domain in full, with the rest retrieved from reference TRBV7-9 and TRBJ1-5, is DTGVSQNPRHKITKRGQNVTFRCDPISEHNRLYWYRQTLGQGPEFLTYFQNEAQLEKSRLLSDRFSAERPKGSFSTLEIQRTEQGDSAMYLCASSLGFSNQPQHFGDGTRLSIL.

The genes are TRBV6-5 and TRBJ1-2; 7 bases are a match to TRBD1. Trimming cost V 7 bases and J 8 bases; bases outside gene matches: 7. The CDR3 has 12 residues. Germline loops: CDR1 MNHEY, CDR2 SVGAGI. The CDR3 spells CASTSTGLGYTF. As DNA, the CDR3 is TGTGCCAGCACCTCGACAGGGTTGGGCTACACCTTC.

The rearrangement links TRBV5-1 to TRBJ2-7; TRBD2 matches at 13 bases. In germline, CDR1 is SGHRS, CDR2 YFSETQ. This CDR3 is 15 amino acids long. Trimming cost V 5 bases and J 5 bases; bases outside gene matches: 7. CDR3 residues: CASRLRTSGGDEQYF. The CDR3 DNA reads as TGCGCCAGCAGACTCCGGACTAGCGGGGGAGACGAGCAGTACTTC.

The V call is TRBV7-2, the J call TRBJ2-1, with D perhaps assigned TRBD1 or TRBD2 (5 bases each). With 3 bases removed from V and 5 bases from J, the gap between germline ends came to 14 bases. Germline CDR1 SGHTA, CDR2 FQGNSA. This CDR3 has 15 amino acids. The CDR3 region has the DNA TGTGCCAGCAGCTTCGGGACCCCGCTTCACAATGAGCAGTTCTTC. Its translation: CASSFGTPLHNEQFF. Drawing the rest from reference TRBV7-2 and TRBJ2-1, the complete variable domain is GAGVSQSPSNKVTEKGKDVELRCDPISGHTALYWYRQSLGQGLEFLIYFQGNSAPDKSGLPSDRFSAERTGGSVSTLTIQRTQQEDSAVYLCASSFGTPLHNEQFFGPGTRLTVL.

This chain links TRBV2 with TRBJ2-5, with D maybe TRBD2 (5 bases). The ends were cut back, 10 bases at V and 5 bases at J, with 14 bases in the middle. The CDR3 has 12 amino acids. Germline V gives CDR1 SNHLY, CDR2 FYNNEI. Written as DNA, the CDR3 is TGTGCCACCCGAGGGCAGCTTGAGACCCAGTACTTC. Encoded protein: CATRGQLETQYF.

J is TRBJ2-3 and V is TRBV9; 9 nucleotides match TRBD2. The J segment lost 4 bases and the V segment lost 3 bases, leaving 12 bases of the junction unmatched. This CDR3 comprises 17 residues. CDR1 is SGDLS, CDR2 YYNGEE, per germline. CDR3 DNA: TGTGCCAGCAGCGCGGGACTAGCCCTAGTAGGGGCAGATACGCAGTATTTT. Its translation: CASSAGLALVGADTQYF.